The 10 T cell receptor beta chains reported below all come from one sample, sequenced in a study of breast tumors, draining lymph nodes, adjacent tissues. Samples came from axillary lymph nodes draining the breast cancer. TCRdb reanalysed the multiplex PCR reads using MiXCR and keeps one entry per CDR3 protein. The data show some 110,000 distinct CDR3 sequences, about 30% seen once. The sequenced sample consisted of axillary lymph node tissue. These receptors were collected from a female donor with breast cancer. Some clones in this sample may be carry-over from other donors' samples.

The chain recombines TRBV7-8 with TRBJ1-1; 9 positions match TRBD1. Germline assignment: CDR1 SGHVS and CDR2 FQNEAQ. Trimming cost V 5 bases and J 5 bases; bases outside gene matches: 9. The CDR3 is made up of 15 amino acids. The CDR3 protein is CASSPTGQGRTEAFF. The CDR3 region has the DNA TGTGCCAGCAGCCCCACGGGACAGGGTAGAACTGAAGCTTTCTTT.

Many counts were recorded for this clonotype. This chain connects TRBV19 to TRBJ2-3; 7 positions agree with TRBD2. Germline lookup yields CDR1 LNHDA and CDR2 SQIVND (reference sequence). The CDR3 sequence is 13 residues long. The V gene end was trimmed by 7 bases and the J gene end by 1 base; junction bases not matched to a gene: 2. The CDR3 DNA follows: TGTGCCAGTAAGGGACTACGCACAGATACGCAGTATTTT. Residues: CASKGLRTDTQYF.

This clonotype was counted ten times or more. This chain links TRBV20-1 with TRBJ1-6; perhaps TRBD1 as D (5 bases). Germline CDR1 reads DFQATT; CDR2 reads SNEGSKA (reference sequence). The CDR3 totals 15 residues. Between the trimmed V and J ends, which lost 3 bases and 3 bases, there was a span of 12 bases. The CDR3 nucleotides are TGCAGTGCTAGCATCGACAGCCTCTATAATTCACCCCTCCACTTT. It encodes CSASIDSLYNSPLHF.

This clonotype was seen repeatedly, ten times or more. The chain combines TRBV28 with TRBJ2-5; 9 nucleotides align to TRBD1. The trim removed 6 bases at V and 5 bases at J, leaving 7 bases unmatched. Germline V gives CDR1 MDHEN, CDR2 SYDVKM. This CDR3 has 14 amino acids. The CDR3 loop reads CASSLTGGRETQYF. In DNA form, the CDR3 reads TGTGCCAGCAGCCTAACAGGGGGCCGGGAGACCCAGTACTTC.

On this clonotype itself: This could be a read error, since a much larger clone is one nucleotide away. CDR3 protein: CASSPDRDAYEQSF. CDR3 coding DNA: TGTGCCAGCAGTCCGGACAGGGACGCCTACGAGCAGTCCTTC. The V call is TRBV14, the J call TRBJ2-7; 8 bases are shared with TRBD1. CDR3 length: 14 amino acids. Germline V gene data show CDR1 as SGHDN and CDR2 as FVKESK.

This clonotype has a count of ten or more. V is TRBV11-2 and J is TRBJ2-3; D ambiguous. CDR3 length: 15 residues. V shed 0 bases and J shed 4 bases, with 11 bases lying between them. Germline CDR1 is SGHAT and CDR2 is FQNNGV. CDR3 residues: CASSLDLTLADTQYF. CDR3 nucleotide sequence: TGTGCCAGCAGCTTAGATTTGACCCTGGCAGATACGCAGTATTTT.

On this clonotype itself: Germline and junction disagree at one end, which may indicate a read error. The DNA of the CDR3 is TGTGCCAGCAGTTACGGACAGGGGGCTTACACTGGAGCTTTCTTT. Amino acid sequence: CASSYGQGAYTGAFF. The V gene is TRBV6-5, the J gene TRBJ1-1, with 11 bases matching TRBD1. CDR1 and CDR2 from the germline V gene are MNHEY and SVGAGI. There are 15 residues in the CDR3.

The chain employs TRBV29-1 and TRBJ2-2; no reliable D call. The CDR3 covers 11 residues. The germline V gene has CDR1 SQVTM and CDR2 ANQGSEA. V lost 7 bases to trimming and J lost 7 bases, with 10 bases between them. The CDR3 loop is CSAYSGGELFF. In nucleotides, the CDR3 is TGCAGCGCCTACAGTGGCGGGGAGCTGTTTTTT.

The gene calls are TRBV7-3 and TRBJ2-1; possibly TRBD1 or TRBD2 for D (6 bases each). V gave up 2 bases and J gave up 4 bases, with 15 bases separating them. The CDR3 runs 16 residues. Germline V CDR1 and CDR2: SGHTA, FQGTGA. The CDR3 DNA follows: TGTGCCAGCAGCTTAGGAGGGGGGCCCTCATACAATGAGCAGTTCTTC. Its protein product is CASSLGGGPSYNEQFF.

The sample holds many counts of this clonotype. The V gene is TRBV28, the J gene TRBJ2-1; a weak D match, TRBD2 (6 bases). Trimming took 2 bases from V and 0 from J, leaving 8 bases between them. Per the germline V gene, CDR1 is MDHEN and CDR2 is SYDVKM. The CDR3 runs 15 residues. CDR3 coding DNA: TGTGCCAGCAGTTTAGGGGGAGGCTCCTACAATGAGCAGTTCTTC. It is translated as CASSLGGGSYNEQFF.